A single sample is the source of the 24 T cell receptor beta chains below, sequenced in a study of cytomegalovirus exposure and HLA in healthy donors (TCRdb year 2017). Library construction relied on the immunoSEQ multiplex PCR assay. For the multiplex PCR, a mixture combining 60 forward primers for TCR Vbeta segments and 13 reverse primers for TCR Jbeta segments was used. In TCRdb, the immuneACCESS table is reduced to in-frame sequences with V and J assigned. These tables do not hold every clone; where another copy was compared, an unresolved V gene accounts for under half, and the others remain unexplained. The sample table shows about 130,000 clones, and roughly 80% are seen once. The ten largest clones take up 1% of the sample. Sequencing input: PBMCs. These receptors were collected from a man aged 40-49 years in good health and CMV-seronegative.

The genes are TRBV5-3 and TRBJ2-1, with 12 positions matching TRBD2. TRBV5-3 qualifies as an ORF whose function is uncertain. The CDR3 loop spans 18 amino acids. V shed 2 bases, J shed 0 bases, and the junction held 6 bases outside the gene matches. This CDR3 is CARSFGLAGYHSYNEQFF. The CDR3, as DNA: TGTGCCAGAAGCTTCGGACTAGCGGGATATCACTCCTACAATGAGCAGTTCTTC.

The V call is TRBV28, the J call TRBJ2-7; tentative D call: TRBD1 (8 bases). This CDR3 has 14 amino acids. From germline, CDR1 is MDHEN and CDR2 SYDVKM. V dropped 4 bases and J dropped 5 bases, with 15 bases sitting between them. CDR3 DNA sequence: TGTGCCAGCAGTTCCCGGACAGGGAGGGACGAGCAGTACTTC. This codes for CASSSRTGRDEQYF.

The rearrangement joins TRBV7-2 to TRBJ2-7, with D maybe TRBD2 (5 bases). The ends were cut back, 8 bases at V and 2 bases at J, with 13 bases in the middle. Germline V lookup: CDR1 SGHTA, CDR2 FQGNSA. The CDR3 totals 13 residues. In nucleotides, the CDR3 is TGTGCCAGCCGTGCGGGTGGGGCCTACGAGCAGTACTTC. Its protein product is CASRAGGAYEQYF.

This clone occurred a few times. The rearrangement uses TRBV5-1 and TRBJ2-2; 8 bases line up with TRBD1. Germline V CDR1 and CDR2: SGHRS, YFSETQ. J lost 1 base, V lost 3 bases, and 5 bases had no gene match. There are 16 residues in the CDR3. The CDR3 DNA follows: TGCGCCAGCAGCTCCACGACAGGGGTGAACACCGGGGAGCTGTTTTTT. This codes for CASSSTTGVNTGELFF.

The V call is TRBV5-1, the J call TRBJ1-5; D is uncertain. The ends were cut back, 0 bases at V and 7 bases at J, with 8 bases in the middle. Per germline, CDR1 SGHRS and CDR2 YFSETQ. The CDR3 runs to 13 residues. As DNA, the CDR3 is TGCGCCAGCAGCTTGGAGGGAGGACAGCCCCAGCATTTT. Protein: CASSLEGGQPQHF. Filled out from reference TRBV5-1 and TRBJ1-5, the complete variable domain reads KAGVTQTPRYLIKTRGQQVTLSCSPISGHRSVSWYQQTPGQGLQFLFEYFSETQRNKGNFPGRFSGRQFSNSRSEMNVSTLELGDSALYLCASSLEGGQPQHFGDGTRLSIL.

The V gene is TRBV27, the J gene TRBJ2-7; maybe TRBD1 (6 bases). Deletions cut 5 bases from V and 3 bases from J, with 17 bases between. CDR1 and CDR2 from the germline V gene are MNHEY and SMNVEV (reference sequence). The CDR3 spans 15 residues. CDR3 amino acids: CASSTGTRVGYEQYF. For the CDR3, the DNA is TGTGCCAGCAGTACCGGGACACGGGTTGGCTACGAGCAGTACTTC.

The chain couples TRBV5-1 to TRBJ2-5; D is perhaps TRBD1 (6 bases). The CDR3 has 14 amino acids. Germline V CDR1 and CDR2: SGHRS, YFSETQ. The V and J ends lost 0 bases and 2 bases respectively, with 8 bases between them. DNA of the CDR3: TGCGCCAGCAGCTTGGTCCAGGGGCAAGAGACCCAGTACTTC. It encodes CASSLVQGQETQYF. The full variable domain, completed using reference TRBV5-1 and TRBJ2-5, is KAGVTQTPRYLIKTRGQQVTLSCSPISGHRSVSWYQQTPGQGLQFLFEYFSETQRNKGNFPGRFSGRQFSNSRSEMNVSTLELGDSALYLCASSLVQGQETQYFGPGTRLLVL.

The rearrangement joins TRBV5-1 to TRBJ2-5; maybe TRBD2 (6 bases). CDR1 and CDR2 from the germline V gene are SGHRS and YFSETQ. V was shortened by 4 bases and J by 1 base, with 14 bases between the two germline ends. The CDR3 length is 15 residues. The CDR3 coding sequence is TGCGCCAGCAGCGGCGAGCAGGGAGGCCAAGAGACCCAGTACTTC. The encoded protein is CASSGEQGGQETQYF.

The V and J genes are TRBV12-5 and TRBJ2-2, with D possibly TRBD2 on 6 matching bases. Germline CDR1 and CDR2: LGHNT and FRNRAP. The CDR3 is 14 residues long. The germline V and J ends were trimmed by 5 bases and 6 bases, with 13 bases remaining between them. The CDR3 coding sequence is TGTGCTAGTGGTCCCCACGGGGGAGCCGGGGAGCTGTTTTTT. Protein product: CASGPHGGAGELFF. The whole variable domain, filled in from reference TRBV12-5 and TRBJ2-2, reads DARVTQTPRHKVTEMGQEVTMRCQPILGHNTVFWYRQTMMQGLELLAYFRNRAPLDDSGMPKDRFSAEMPDATLATLKIQPSEPRDSAVYFCASGPHGGAGELFFGEGSRLTVL.

In DNA form, the CDR3 reads TGCGCCAGCAGCTTGACAGACCCCTACAATGAGCAGTTCTTC. Its translation: CASSLTDPYNEQFF. The V gene is TRBV5-1, the J gene TRBJ2-1; D call uncertain. From germline, CDR1 is SGHRS and CDR2 YFSETQ. Between the trimmed V and J ends, which lost 1 base and 2 bases, there was a span of 7 bases. This CDR3 contains 14 residues.

J is TRBJ2-7 and V is TRBV7-3; 10 bases match TRBD2. This CDR3 region has 15 residues. Germline V gene sequence: CDR1 SGHTA, CDR2 FQGTGA. Germline trimming cut 2 bases from V and 2 bases from J; bases unmatched to any gene: 3. CDR3 in amino acids: CASSLASGSPYEQYF. CDR3 nucleotide sequence: TGTGCCAGCAGCTTAGCTAGCGGGAGTCCCTACGAGCAGTACTTC.

The gene calls are TRBV2 and TRBJ1-1; a possible D gene is TRBD1 (6 bases). CDR1 and CDR2 from the germline V gene are SNHLY and FYNNEI. V was pared by 7 bases and J by 8 bases, with 17 bases between. The CDR3 covers 13 residues. Here the CDR3 DNA reads TGTGCCAGCAAGCTACAGGGCACCCCCGAAGCTTTCTTT. This translates into CASKLQGTPEAFF. The full variable domain, with the rest looked up from reference TRBV2 and TRBJ1-1, is EPEVTQTPSHQVTQMGQEVILRCVPISNHLYFYWYRQILGQKVEFLVSFYNNEISEKSEIFDDQFSVERPDGSNFTLKIRSTKLEDSAMYFCASKLQGTPEAFFGQGTRLTVV.

This clone was counted between two and nine times. The V and J genes are TRBV27 and TRBJ2-5; TRBD2 matches 7 bases. CDR3 length equals 16 residues. The ends lost 5 bases at V and 4 bases at J; junction bases unmatched: 13. Germline lookup yields CDR1 MNHEY and CDR2 SMNVEV (reference sequence). The CDR3 protein is CASSPPGGGRLETQYF. In DNA, the CDR3 is TGTGCCAGCAGTCCCCCCGGGGGAGGGCGGCTAGAGACCCAGTACTTC.

This clone appeared a few times. In DNA form, the CDR3 reads TGTGCCAGCAGTGTGGACACACCGAATCAGCCCCAGCATTTT. Its translation is CASSVDTPNQPQHF. The genes are TRBV2 and TRBJ1-5; possible D gene TRBD1, 5 bases. This CDR3 is built from 14 residues. The V and J ends lost 4 bases and 4 bases respectively, with 11 bases between them. CDR1 is SNHLY and CDR2 is FYNNEI in the germline V gene.

This chain's CDR3 is CASSVGGGGWADTQYF. The CDR3 DNA reads TGTGCCAGCAGCGTAGGAGGGGGCGGGTGGGCAGATACGCAGTATTTT. The genes are TRBV9 and TRBJ2-3; 7 bases match TRBD1. V gave up 0 bases and J gave up 4 bases; unmatched junction bases: 8. Germline V CDR1 and CDR2: SGDLS, YYNGEE. CDR3 size: 16 residues. The whole variable domain, filled in from reference TRBV9 and TRBJ2-3, reads DSGVTQTPKHLITATGQRVTLRCSPRSGDLSVYWYQQSLDQGLQFLIQYYNGEERAKGNILERFSAQQFPDLHSELNLSSLELGDSALYFCASSVGGGGWADTQYFGPGTRLTVL.

The CDR3 protein is CASSLEDSPLDTQYF. The CDR3 DNA reads as TGTGCCAGCAGCTTAGAGGACAGCCCGTTGGATACGCAGTATTTT. V gene TRBV7-2 combines with J gene TRBJ2-3; possible D gene TRBD1, 6 bases. The CDR3 runs 15 residues. The germline V gene encodes CDR1 SGHTA and CDR2 FQGNSA. V was cut by 1 base and J by 6 bases, with 14 bases left in between.

This chain uses TRBV25-1 with TRBJ1-2; 12 positions agree with TRBD1. Germline V CDR1 and CDR2: MGHDK, SYGVNS. Germline trimming cut 8 bases from V and 7 bases from J; bases unmatched to any gene: 14. CDR3 length: 16 residues. Here the CDR3 DNA reads TGTGCCAGCCGCCGCTCGGGACAGGGGGCGCGAGGTGGCTACACCTTC. Protein sequence: CASRRSGQGARGGYTF.

V and J are TRBV11-2 and TRBJ2-1; possibly TRBD2 for D (5 bases). V lost 3 bases, J lost 5 bases, and 14 bases lay in between. Germline CDR1 is SGHAT and CDR2 is FQNNGV. The CDR3 contains 15 residues. The CDR3: CASSLKVGLNNEQFF. CDR3 in DNA: TGTGCCAGCAGCTTGAAGGTCGGACTGAACAATGAGCAGTTCTTC. Full variable domain (missing parts from reference TRBV11-2 and TRBJ2-1): EAGVAQSPRYKIIEKRQSVAFWCNPISGHATLYWYQQILGQGPKLLIQFQNNGVVDDSQLPKDRFSAERLKGVDSTLKIQPAKLEDSAVYLCASSLKVGLNNEQFFGPGTRLTVL.

The chain employs TRBV7-2 and TRBJ1-4; D not certain. V shed 0 bases and J shed 5 bases, with 10 bases lying between them. The CDR3 has 15 residues. Germline CDR1 and CDR2: SGHTA and FQGNSA. The CDR3: CASSLALELNEKLFF. Here the CDR3 DNA reads TGTGCCAGCAGCTTAGCGTTGGAGTTAAATGAAAAACTGTTTTTT.

The chain uses TRBV5-1 and TRBJ2-3; D possibly corresponds to TRBD1 (5 bases). Germline assignment: CDR1 SGHRS and CDR2 YFSETQ. Trimming removed 0 bases from V and 1 base from J, with 9 bases in between. This CDR3 has 15 amino acids. Written as DNA, the CDR3 is TGCGCCAGCAGCTTGGGTATAGGGGGCACAGATACGCAGTATTTT. Protein: CASSLGIGGTDTQYF.

This chain uses TRBV27 with TRBJ1-4; D may be TRBD1 (6 bases). The CDR3 is made up of 14 amino acids. V dropped 3 bases and J dropped 7 bases, with 12 bases sitting between them. Germline loops: CDR1 MNHEY, CDR2 SMNVEV (reference sequence). CDR3 sequence: CASSLAGAGEKLFF. DNA for the CDR3: TGTGCCAGCAGTTTGGCAGGGGCGGGTGAAAAACTGTTTTTT.

This clone appeared once. V gene TRBV5-6 combines with J gene TRBJ2-5; TRBD2 matches at 7 bases. The V gene end was trimmed by 0 bases and the J gene end by 5 bases; junction bases not matched to a gene: 10. The CDR3 has 16 amino acids. Germline V gene data show CDR1 as SGHDT and CDR2 as YYEEEE. DNA of the CDR3: TGTGCCAGCAGCTTGGGGGCGGCGGGGGAGTTCGAGACCCAGTACTTC. Translating it yields CASSLGAAGEFETQYF.

The chain links TRBV29-1 to TRBJ1-5; 7 positions match TRBD1. Trimming cost V 7 bases and J 0 bases; bases outside gene matches: 6. This CDR3 region has 14 residues. Germline assignment: CDR1 SQVTM and CDR2 ANQGSEA. DNA for the CDR3: TGCAGCGCACGGACAGGCAATAGCAATCAGCCCCAGCATTTT. Translating gives CSARTGNSNQPQHF.

In its sample, this clone was seen once. V gene TRBV19 combines with J gene TRBJ2-7; D not resolved. Looked up from germline, CDR1 is LNHDA and CDR2 is SQIVND (reference sequence). This CDR3 spans 12 amino acids. Trimming removed 4 bases from V and 3 bases from J, with 7 bases in between. Here the CDR3 reads CASSNLGYEQYF. The CDR3 DNA sequence: TGTGCCAGTAGTAATCTCGGCTACGAGCAGTACTTC.